This T cell receptor beta chain stems from a study of blood T cell repertoires in COVID-19. Clones were sequenced by immunoSEQ multiplex PCR, and TCRdb holds only the in-frame ones, with some missing. The sample lists 300,000 to 450,000 clones, about 90% occurring once. Participant reports of clinical history set cohort assignment. Germline CDR1 reads SGHRS; CDR2 reads YFSETQ. The V and J ends lost 3 bases and 4 bases, in that order; junction bases with no gene match: 5. The CDR3 is 16 residues long. The chain employs TRBV5-1 and TRBJ2-3; 13 positions match TRBD2. Sequenced material: PBMCs or T cells enriched from blood (not recorded which). This TCR came from a young man who had recovered from COVID-19. The CDR3 DNA follows: TGCGCCAGCAGCTCTCGACTAGCGGGGGGATCAGATACGCAGTATTTT. This codes for CASSSRLAGGSDTQYF. Supplemented by reference TRBV5-1 and TRBJ2-3, the full variable domain reads KAGVTQTPRYLIKTRGQQVTLSCSPISGHRSVSWYQQTPGQGLQFLFEYFSETQRNKGNFPGRFSGRQFSNSRSEMNVSTLELGDSALYLCASSSRLAGGSDTQYFGPGTRLTVL.